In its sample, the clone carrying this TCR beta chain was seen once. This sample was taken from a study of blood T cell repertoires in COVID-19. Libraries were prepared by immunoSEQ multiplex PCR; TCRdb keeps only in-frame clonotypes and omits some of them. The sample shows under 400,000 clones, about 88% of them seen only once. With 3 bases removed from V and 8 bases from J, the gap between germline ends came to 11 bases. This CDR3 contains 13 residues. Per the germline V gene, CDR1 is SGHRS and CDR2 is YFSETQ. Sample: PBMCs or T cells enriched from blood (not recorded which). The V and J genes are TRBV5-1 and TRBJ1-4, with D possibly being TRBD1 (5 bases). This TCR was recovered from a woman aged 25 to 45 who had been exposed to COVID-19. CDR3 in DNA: TGCGCCAGCAGCTCTGAGACAGAAGAAAAACTGTTTTTT. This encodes CASSSETEEKLFF.